Below are 15 T cell receptor beta chains sequenced from a single sample in a study of T cell responses to AZD1222 COVID-19 vaccine (dated by TCRdb to about 2021). Library method: the immunoSEQ multiplex PCR assay. This immuneACCESS table, as held by TCRdb, lists in-frame sequences with V and J called but not all clones. Of the missing ones, under half trace to an unresolved V gene in checked studies; the others have no known cause. A total of approximately 42,000 clones appear in this sample, 88% of them only once. Of the sample, roughly 25% falls within the top ten clones. In the paper's terms, the time point label means: about 28 days (+/-7) after the second vaccine dose. Material: peripheral blood, obtained 28 days after the second AZD1222 dose. These receptors all come from an adult who received the AZD1222 COVID-19 vaccine.

This sequence joins TRBV9 and TRBJ2-3, with 7 bases matching TRBD2. V lost 0 bases, J lost 0 bases, and 7 bases stayed unmatched. Germline loops: CDR1 SGDLS, CDR2 YYNGEE. The CDR3 is 17 residues long. Here the CDR3 DNA reads TGTGCCAGCAGCGTAGCTCGGAGCGGGGATAGCACAGATACGCAGTATTTT. The encoded protein is CASSVARSGDSTDTQYF.

The chain links TRBV18 to TRBJ2-2, with D possibly being TRBD2 (6 bases). V was shortened by 4 bases and J by 0 bases, with 12 bases between the two germline ends. Germline V CDR1 and CDR2: KGHSH, LQKENI. The CDR3 runs 16 residues. The CDR3 loop reads CASSLQGGTNTGELFF. As DNA, the CDR3 is TGTGCCAGCTCACTACAAGGCGGGACGAACACCGGGGAGCTGTTTTTT.

This chain uses TRBV28 with TRBJ1-2, with D possibly being TRBD1 (6 bases). The V end lost 1 base, the J end lost 13 bases, and 13 bases lay between the germline ends. This CDR3 contains 12 residues. The V gene's germline CDR1 is MDHEN and CDR2 SYDVKM. Here the CDR3 reads CASSLSQGPSTF. The DNA for the CDR3 is TGTGCCAGCAGTTTATCCCAGGGGCCATCCACCTTC.

The chain couples TRBV7-9 to TRBJ1-2, with D unclear. Trimming shortened V by 5 bases and J by 2 bases, and 12 bases separated the two germline ends. The CDR3 is 14 residues long. Germline CDR1 SEHNR, CDR2 FQNEAQ (reference sequence). The CDR3 loop is CASSQRADNYGYTF. In DNA, the CDR3 is TGTGCCAGCAGCCAAAGGGCAGACAACTATGGCTACACCTTC.

The V call is TRBV5-1, the J call TRBJ2-1; 8 positions agree with TRBD2. Per germline, CDR1 SGHRS and CDR2 YFSETQ. The CDR3 length is 15 residues. V lost 4 bases, J lost 7 bases, and 10 bases stayed unmatched. The CDR3 is CASSTGLASVNEQFF. DNA for the CDR3: TGCGCCAGCAGCACCGGACTAGCATCTGTTAATGAGCAGTTCTTC.

The chain recombines TRBV7-9 with TRBJ2-1; 10 nucleotides line up with TRBD2. V shed 5 bases, J shed 8 bases, and the junction held 6 bases outside the gene matches. Per germline, CDR1 SEHNR and CDR2 FQNEAQ (reference sequence). CDR3 length: 14 amino acids. This CDR3 is CASSPVLAGDEQFF. DNA of the CDR3: TGTGCCAGCAGCCCCGTGCTAGCGGGGGATGAGCAGTTCTTC.

The chain is built from TRBV28 and TRBJ1-5; weak D call: TRBD1 (5 bases). CDR1 is MDHEN, CDR2 SYDVKM, per germline. CDR3 length equals 16 residues. The V gene lost 1 base and the J gene lost 0 bases, with 10 bases spanning the gap. The CDR3 bases are TGTGCCAGCAGTTTATCAGGGCTGGGTAGCAATCAGCCCCAGCATTTT. This sequence encodes CASSLSGLGSNQPQHF.

The V call is TRBV18, the J call TRBJ1-1; maybe TRBD1 (5 bases). The CDR3 is 15 residues long. Germline CDR1 and CDR2: KGHSH and LQKENI. Trimming took 1 base from V and 0 from J, leaving 9 bases between them. CDR3 nucleotides: TGTGCCAGCTCACCACGGGACGGACTGAACACTGAAGCTTTCTTT. Its protein is CASSPRDGLNTEAFF.

This rearrangement joins TRBV19 to TRBJ2-5; the match to TRBD2 covers 8 bases. Germline CDR1 LNHDA, CDR2 SQIVND (reference sequence). This CDR3 region has 14 residues. Trimming cost V 3 bases and J 4 bases; bases outside gene matches: 4. The DNA of the CDR3 is TGTGCCAGTAGTATCCGGGCGGGAGGAGAGACCCAGTACTTC. Amino acids: CASSIRAGGETQYF.

The chain recombines TRBV6-5 with TRBJ1-4, with no clear D. This CDR3 is 13 amino acids long. Germline V gene sequence: CDR1 MNHEY, CDR2 SVGAGI. V was trimmed by 7 bases and J by 7 bases, leaving 13 bases between them. CDR3: CASKGGKSEKLFF. The CDR3 nucleotides are TGTGCCAGCAAGGGCGGGAAAAGTGAAAAACTGTTTTTT.

The DNA for the CDR3 is TGTGCCAGCAGTGAATTAGGTAGGCCAGATACGCAGTATTTT. Amino acid sequence: CASSELGRPDTQYF. The genes are TRBV25-1 and TRBJ2-3; D remains ambiguous. There are 14 residues in the CDR3. Germline V gene data show CDR1 as MGHDK and CDR2 as SYGVNS. The V and J ends lost 1 base and 4 bases respectively, with 9 bases between them.

This chain joins TRBV12-3 or TRBV12-4 and TRBJ1-2; 7 bases are a match to TRBD1. This CDR3 spans 13 amino acids. The trim removed 6 bases at V and 4 bases at J, leaving 5 bases unmatched. CDR3 region: CASSEGGFYGYTF. DNA for the CDR3: TGTGCCAGCAGCGAAGGGGGCTTCTATGGCTACACCTTC.

The chain carries TRBV6-5 and TRBJ1-1; the D is unclear. Germline V gives CDR1 MNHEY, CDR2 SVGAGI. Trimming shortened V by 5 bases and J by 1 base, and 8 bases separated the two germline ends. This CDR3 contains 13 residues. DNA of the CDR3: TGTGCCAGCAGTAAGATTAAGAACACTGAAGCTTTCTTT. Its protein product is CASSKIKNTEAFF.

V gene TRBV29-1 combines with J gene TRBJ1-4; D ambiguous. Per germline, CDR1 SQVTM and CDR2 ANQGSEA. Trimming shortened V by 4 bases and J by 3 bases, and 6 bases separated the two germline ends. This CDR3 has 12 amino acids. In DNA form, the CDR3 reads TGCAGCGTTGCACTTGCTAATGAAAAACTGTTTTTT. Translated, it gives CSVALANEKLFF.

This chain connects TRBV6-5 to TRBJ2-7; the match to TRBD1 covers 9 bases. Looked up from germline, CDR1 is MNHEY and CDR2 is SVGAGI. CDR3 size: 15 residues. The junction had 7 bases not matched to a gene; V was cut back by 2 bases and J by 5 bases. The CDR3: CASSYGGTGHHEQYF. CDR3 nucleotides: TGTGCCAGCAGTTACGGCGGGACAGGGCACCACGAGCAGTACTTC.